The clone carrying this TCR beta chain occurred once. CDR3 size: 19 residues. In germline, CDR1 is GTSNPN, CDR2 SVGIG (reference sequence). V lost 1 base to trimming and J lost 8 bases, with 30 bases between them. This sample stems from a study of blood T cell repertoires in COVID-19. Study at large: Samples representing acute and convalescent COVID-19 were sourced from the United States, Italy and Spain.

Sequencing was performed with immunoSEQ multiplex PCR; in TCRdb, only in-frame clones are kept and a portion is missing. Of approximately 140,000 clones listed, 87% are singletons. The sample comprised peripheral blood. V and J are TRBV30 and TRBJ1-5; D call uncertain. The sequence derives from a man aged 80 or over with acute or convalescent COVID-19. The CDR3 coding sequence is TGTGCCTGGAGTGCCGCCGGATGGGGAGGGAGGACGTCTTCGGAGCCCCAGCATTTT. As protein: CAWSAAGWGGRTSSEPQHF.